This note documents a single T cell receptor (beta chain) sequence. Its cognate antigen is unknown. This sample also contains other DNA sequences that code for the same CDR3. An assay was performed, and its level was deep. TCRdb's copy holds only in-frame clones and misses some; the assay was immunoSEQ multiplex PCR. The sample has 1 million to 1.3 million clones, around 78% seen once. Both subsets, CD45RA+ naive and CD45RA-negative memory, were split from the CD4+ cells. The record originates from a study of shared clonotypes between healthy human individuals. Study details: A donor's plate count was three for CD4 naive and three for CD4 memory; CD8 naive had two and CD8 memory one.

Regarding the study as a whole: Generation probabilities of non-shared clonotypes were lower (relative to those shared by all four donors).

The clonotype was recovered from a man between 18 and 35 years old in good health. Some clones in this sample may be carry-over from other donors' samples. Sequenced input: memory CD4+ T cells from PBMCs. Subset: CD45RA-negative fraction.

CDR3 sequence: CSAHTDTQYF. In DNA, the CDR3 is TGCAGTGCCCACACAGATACGCAGTATTTT. This sequence joins TRBV20-1 and TRBJ2-3; no reliable D call. There are 10 residues in the CDR3. Trimming left V 6 bases short and J 2 bases short, with 3 bases between. Germline V gene data show CDR1 as DFQATT and CDR2 as SNEGSKA (reference sequence).